A selection of T cell receptor beta chains follows, all from one sample in a study of blood T cell repertoires in COVID-19. The protocol was immunoSEQ multiplex PCR, while the TCRdb copy is restricted to in-frame clones and leaves out a portion. The data show approximately 200,000 clones, with 65% to 80% seen just once and roughly 12% held by the top ten. Sequencing input: peripheral blood. The receptor source for this set is a woman in her forties or fifties with acute or convalescent COVID-19. Both conserved end residues are part of each CDR3. D genes are given only for firm matches. Clone size is not always given. Where it is, it says once, few, many or a class for expanded clones.

j_gene,v_gene,d_gene,abundance,CDR3aa,CDR3nt
TRBJ2-2,TRBV7-6,NA,NA,CASSRTPTGTGAGELFF,TGTGCCAGCAGCCGAACCCCGACAGGGACGGGAGCCGGGGAGCTGTTTTTT
TRBJ1-1,TRBV10-3,TRBD1,once,CAISGQVTSGNTEAFF,TGTGCCATCAGCGGACAGGTAACGTCAGGGAACACTGAAGCTTTCTTT
TRBJ2-7,TRBV6-1,NA,NA,CASSESGRVGEQYF,TGTGCCAGCAGTGAATCGGGCAGGGTTGGCGAGCAGTACTTC
TRBJ2-7,TRBV12-5,NA,NA,CASGFLTGSQYF,TGTGCTAGTGGTTTCCTAACAGGATCCCAGTACTTC
TRBJ1-1,TRBV7-2,NA,NA,CASSLWAGNTEAFF,TGTGCCAGCAGCTTATGGGCAGGGAACACTGAAGCTTTCTTT
TRBJ1-4,TRBV29-1,NA,few,CSVATGLGGKLFF,TGCAGCGTTGCTACCGGGCTGGGAGGAAAACTGTTTTTT
TRBJ2-7,TRBV21-1,NA,once,CASSPYGSGSFNSYEQYF,TGTGCCAGCAGCCCATACGGCAGCGGGAGCTTTAACTCCTACGAGCAGTACTTC
TRBJ1-3,TRBV4-1,NA,NA,CASSQDPRSGNTIYF,TGCGCCAGCAGCCAAGATCCCCGCTCTGGAAACACCATATATTTT
TRBJ2-3,TRBV10-3,NA,few,CAISESIEATQYF,TGTGCCATCAGTGAGTCGATTGAGGCTACGCAGTATTTT
TRBJ2-1,TRBV19,NA,NA,CASSIGGIGNEQFF,TGTGCCAGTAGTATAGGCGGGATCGGGAATGAGCAGTTCTTC
TRBJ1-3,TRBV6-2/TRBV6-3,NA,once,CASSYSIGEQRQYF,TGTGCCAGCAGTTACTCAATCGGAGAGCAACGCCAATATTTT
TRBJ1-5,TRBV18,NA,NA,CASSPDSVSNQPQHF,TGTGCCAGCTCACCGGACAGCGTCAGCAATCAGCCCCAGCATTTT
TRBJ2-7,TRBV6-5,TRBD2,NA,CASGLGGEGYEQYF,TGTGCCAGCGGCTTGGGGGGGGAGGGCTACGAGCAGTACTTC
TRBJ2-7,TRBV19,TRBD2,few,CASSGLAGGKTYEQYF,TGTGCCAGTAGTGGTCTAGCGGGAGGGAAAACCTACGAGCAGTACTTC
TRBJ1-2,TRBV5-4,NA,NA,CASSIRQASNYGYTF,TGTGCCAGCAGCATCAGACAGGCTTCTAACTATGGCTACACCTTC
TRBJ1-1,TRBV3-1/TRBV3-2,TRBD1,NA,CASSPGTGGVGTEAFF,TGTGCCAGCAGCCCCGGGACAGGGGGGGTGGGAACTGAAGCTTTCTTT
TRBJ2-7,TRBV3-1/TRBV3-2,NA,few,CASSQSEAYEQYF,TGTGCCAGCAGCCAGAGTGAGGCCTACGAGCAGTACTTC
TRBJ2-7,TRBV4-3,NA,many,CASSQEFGGTWEQYF,TGCGCCAGCAGCCAAGAGTTCGGGGGAACGTGGGAGCAGTACTTC
TRBJ2-5,TRBV7-2,TRBD2,many,CASSLDRPLAGEETQYF,TGTGCCAGCAGCTTAGATAGGCCACTAGCGGGAGAAGAGACCCAGTACTTC
TRBJ1-6,TRBV28,NA,NA,CASSLEPGNSPLHF,TGTGCCAGCAGTTTAGAGCCGGGGAACTCACCCCTCCACTTT
TRBJ1-1,TRBV6-2/TRBV6-3,NA,few,CASSYSRGQGISAFF,TGTGCCAGCAGTTACTCGAGAGGGCAGGGGATATCAGCTTTCTTT
TRBJ2-5,TRBV30,TRBD1,NA,CAWSGTGRSETQYF,TGTGCCTGGAGTGGGACAGGGAGGAGTGAGACCCAGTACTTC
TRBJ2-5,TRBV18,NA,NA,CASSPSRETQYF,TGTGCCAGCTCACCGTCGAGGGAGACCCAGTACTTC
TRBJ1-4,TRBV2,TRBD1,NA,CASIATGLTNEKLFF,TGTGCCAGCATCGCGACAGGGCTGACTAATGAAAAACTGTTTTTT
TRBJ1-2,TRBV3-1/TRBV3-2,TRBD1,few,CASSLRQGRGGYTF,TGTGCCAGCAGCCTCCGACAGGGGAGAGGTGGCTACACCTTC
TRBJ1-5,TRBV5-6,TRBD1,NA,CASSAQGGRGPQHF,TGTGCCAGCAGCGCTCAGGGGGGAAGGGGGCCCCAGCATTTT
TRBJ1-2,TRBV7-2,NA,NA,CASSPRGSSYGYTF,TGTGCCAGCAGCCCTAGGGGGTCTTCCTATGGCTACACCTTC
TRBJ2-1,TRBV23-1,TRBD2,NA,CASSFRSGGDDNEQFF,TGCGCCAGCAGTTTCCGTAGCGGGGGGGATGACAATGAGCAGTTCTTC
TRBJ2-7,TRBV28,TRBD2,NA,CASRLAGHYEQYF,TGTGCCAGCAGGCTAGCGGGCCACTACGAGCAGTACTTC
TRBJ2-7,TRBV7-9,TRBD1,NA,CASSHEGTGEYEQYF,TGTGCCAGCAGCCATGAGGGGACAGGGGAATACGAGCAGTACTTC
TRBJ1-6,TRBV3-1/TRBV3-2,NA,NA,CASSFGLGIRENSPLHF,TGTGCCAGCAGTTTCGGGCTGGGAATACGGGAAAATTCACCCCTCCACTTT
TRBJ1-5,TRBV4-2,NA,NA,CASSSLSGNQPQHF,TGTGCCAGCAGCTCCCTGTCAGGCAATCAGCCCCAGCATTTT
TRBJ1-4,TRBV5-1,NA,NA,CASSLSPTTNEKLFF,TGCGCCAGCAGCTTGAGCCCGACAACTAATGAAAAACTGTTTTTT
TRBJ2-3,TRBV7-2,NA,few,CASRTPGDVTDTQYF,TGTGCCAGCAGAACACCCGGGGATGTCACAGATACGCAGTATTTT
TRBJ1-4,TRBV9,TRBD1,NA,CASSVGGGREKLFF,TGTGCCAGCAGCGTAGGAGGGGGCCGTGAAAAACTGTTTTTT
TRBJ1-2,TRBV9,NA,once,CASSTTDYGYTF,TGTGCCAGCAGCACGACAGACTATGGCTACACCTTC
TRBJ1-1,TRBV2,TRBD1,NA,CASRLDRGLTEAFF,TGTGCCAGCAGACTCGACAGGGGGCTCACTGAAGCTTTCTTT
TRBJ1-5,TRBV28,NA,NA,CASSFRGSNQPQHF,TGTGCCAGCAGTTTCCGGGGTTCCAATCAGCCCCAGCATTTT
TRBJ2-4,TRBV11-2,NA,NA,CASSFPRPFGAKNIQYF,TGTGCCAGCAGCTTCCCGAGACCTTTCGGGGCCAAAAACATTCAGTACTTC
TRBJ1-1,TRBV28,TRBD1,NA,CASSLGAGGNTEAFF,TGTGCCAGCAGTTTAGGCGCAGGGGGGAACACTGAAGCTTTCTTT
TRBJ2-2,TRBV6-2/TRBV6-3,TRBD2,NA,CASSALAGLLKGLFF,TGTGCCAGCAGTGCCCTAGCGGGGCTCCTAAAAGGGCTGTTTTTT
TRBJ1-4,TRBV7-6,TRBD1,once,CASSSREGAYEKLFF,TGTGCCAGCAGCTCCAGAGAGGGGGCCTATGAAAAACTGTTTTTT
TRBJ1-2,TRBV28,TRBD1,NA,CASSSPQGALPNYGYTF,TGTGCCAGCAGTTCCCCACAGGGGGCCCTTCCTAACTATGGCTACACCTTC
TRBJ1-5,TRBV19,TRBD1,NA,CASSLQGQAQPQHF,TGTGCCAGTAGCTTACAGGGGCAGGCTCAGCCCCAGCATTTT
TRBJ1-2,TRBV2,NA,NA,CASSFSGTGGGYTF,TGTGCCAGCAGTTTCTCCGGGACGGGAGGAGGCTACACCTTC
TRBJ1-4,TRBV5-5,NA,few,CASSRVINDKLFF,TGTGCCAGCAGCCGGGTCATTAATGACAAACTGTTTTTT
TRBJ1-1,TRBV20-1,NA,once,CSAGGGGALNTEAFF,TGCAGTGCTGGTGGGGGGGGCGCATTGAACACTGAAGCTTTCTTT
TRBJ1-1,TRBV4-3,TRBD1,NA,CASSLTGGAGNTEAFF,TGCGCCAGCAGCTTGACAGGGGGCGCGGGGAACACTGAAGCTTTCTTT
TRBJ1-6,TRBV18,NA,NA,CASSLDRNSPLHF,TGTGCCAGCTCACTAGACAGGAATTCACCCCTCCACTTT
TRBJ1-4,TRBV9,TRBD1,NA,CASSVAGQGSKLFF,TGTGCCAGCAGCGTAGCGGGACAGGGAAGTAAACTGTTTTTT
TRBJ2-2,TRBV3-1/TRBV3-2,NA,NA,CASNPFFGGATGELFF,TGTGCCAGTAACCCATTTTTTGGCGGGGCCACCGGGGAGCTGTTTTTT